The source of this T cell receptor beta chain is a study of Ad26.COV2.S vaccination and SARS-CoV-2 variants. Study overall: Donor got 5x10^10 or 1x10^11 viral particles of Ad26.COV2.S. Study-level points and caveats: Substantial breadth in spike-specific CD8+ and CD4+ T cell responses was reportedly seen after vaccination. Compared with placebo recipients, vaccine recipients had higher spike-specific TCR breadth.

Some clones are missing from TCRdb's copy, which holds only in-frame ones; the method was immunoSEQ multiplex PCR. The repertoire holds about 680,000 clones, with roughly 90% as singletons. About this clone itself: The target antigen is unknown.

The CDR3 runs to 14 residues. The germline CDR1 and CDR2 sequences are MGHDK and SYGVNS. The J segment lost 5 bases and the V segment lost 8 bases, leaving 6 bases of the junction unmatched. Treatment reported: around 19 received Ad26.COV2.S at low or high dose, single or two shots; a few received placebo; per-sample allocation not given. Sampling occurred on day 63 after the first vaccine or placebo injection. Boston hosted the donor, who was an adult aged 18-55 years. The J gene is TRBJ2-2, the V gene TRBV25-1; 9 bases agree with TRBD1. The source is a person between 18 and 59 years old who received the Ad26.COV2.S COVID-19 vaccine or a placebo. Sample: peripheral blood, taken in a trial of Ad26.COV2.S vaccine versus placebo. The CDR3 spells CASSGTGWTGELFF. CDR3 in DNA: TGTGCCAGCTCCGGGACAGGGTGGACCGGGGAGCTGTTTTTT.